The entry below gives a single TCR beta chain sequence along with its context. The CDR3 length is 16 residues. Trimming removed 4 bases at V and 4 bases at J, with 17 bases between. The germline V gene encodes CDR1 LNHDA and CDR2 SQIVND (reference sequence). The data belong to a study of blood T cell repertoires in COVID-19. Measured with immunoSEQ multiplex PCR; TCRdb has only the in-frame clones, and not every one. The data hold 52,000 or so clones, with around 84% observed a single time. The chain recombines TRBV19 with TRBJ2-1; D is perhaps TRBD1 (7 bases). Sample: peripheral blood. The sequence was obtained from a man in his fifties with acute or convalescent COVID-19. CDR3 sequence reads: CASSTWEEGAYNEQFF. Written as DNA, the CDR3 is TGTGCCAGTAGTACTTGGGAGGAGGGGGCGTACAATGAGCAGTTCTTC.